This T cell receptor (beta chain) is from a study of blood T cell repertoires in COVID-19. Study context: Nucleic acid was either cDNA or gDNA, and it came from T cells, B-cell-depleted T cells, or PBMCs.

In the source study's methods: Estimation of nucleated cell counts relied on the amplification of reference gene primers. Some clones are missing from TCRdb's copy, which holds only in-frame ones; the method was immunoSEQ multiplex PCR. From that table come the V and J calls and clone size; the DNA was used to work out D and trimming. The top ten hold approximately 5% of the sample, which has around 190,000 clones, around 84% seen once. V lost 0 bases and J 5 bases, leaving 14 bases between the germline ends. This CDR3 spans 16 amino acids. Germline V CDR1 and CDR2: LNHNV, YYDKDF (reference sequence).

This chain connects TRBV15 to TRBJ2-4, with D perhaps matching TRBD1 (6 bases). This clonotype was sampled from a woman of 80 years or more with acute or convalescent COVID-19. Specimen: peripheral blood. CDR3 region: CATSRDRARGENIQYF. The DNA for the CDR3 is TGTGCCACCAGCAGAGATAGGGCCAGGGGCGAAAACATTCAGTACTTC.